What follows are 8 T cell receptor beta chains derived from one specimen sequenced in a study of CD8 T cells in ankylosing spondylitis. One entry per CDR3 protein results from TCRdb running MiXCR on the 5' RACE reads. Here the sample spans some 130,000 distinct CDR3 sequences, about 13% being singletons. Material: blood, either unsorted or a sorted T cell fraction (not recorded which). These receptors all come from a female donor with ankylosing spondylitis or in good health (not recorded which).

V usage is TRBV7-3 and J usage is TRBJ2-3, with 7 bases identical to TRBD2. The CDR3 length is 15 residues. The ends lost 0 bases at V and 4 bases at J; junction bases unmatched: 4. CDR1 is SGHTA, CDR2 FQGTGA, per germline. The DNA of the CDR3 is TGTGCCAGCAGCTTAACTACTAGCGAGGCAGATACGCAGTATTTT. Protein sequence: CASSLTTSEADTQYF.

This clonotype occurred many times. The V call is TRBV7-2, the J call TRBJ1-4, with TRBD1 identical over 7 bases. J gave up 15 bases and V 6 bases, and 10 bases lay outside the gene matches. CDR3 length: 12 amino acids. Germline V gene sequence: CDR1 SGHTA, CDR2 FQGNSA. The CDR3 reads CASSDDGRGLFF. In DNA form, the CDR3 reads TGTGCCAGCAGTGATGACGGCAGGGGGTTGTTTTTT.

This clonotype was counted many times. DNA of the CDR3: TGTGCCAGCACTTTTTCTTCGGGGGGGAGCACTGAAGCTTTCTTT. This encodes CASTFSSGGSTEAFF. The chain links TRBV6-2 or TRBV6-3 to TRBJ1-1; D might be TRBD1 (5 bases). V was clipped by 7 bases and J by 4 bases, with 19 bases between them. Germline CDR1 is MNHEY and CDR2 is SVGEGT. The CDR3 runs 15 residues.

The rearrangement joins TRBV4-2 to TRBJ2-1, with 11 bases fitting TRBD2. Per germline, CDR1 LGHNA and CDR2 YNFKEQ. V lost 0 bases to trimming and J lost 6 bases; unmatched junction nucleotides: 4. This CDR3 comprises 16 residues. The CDR3 protein is CASSQEGLAEVNEQFF. The DNA for the CDR3 is TGTGCCAGCAGCCAAGAGGGACTAGCGGAGGTCAATGAGCAGTTCTTC.

This clonotype has just a few counts. V usage is TRBV27 and J usage is TRBJ1-1, with D perhaps TRBD1 (5 bases). V lost 5 bases, J lost 4 bases, and 14 bases lay in between. The CDR3 is made up of 14 amino acids. Germline values: CDR1 MNHEY, CDR2 SMNVEV (reference sequence). In DNA, the CDR3 is TGTGCCAGCAGTCAGACAGCTTTGAGCACTGAAGCTTTCTTT. It translates to CASSQTALSTEAFF.

This clonotype appeared a few times. This sequence joins TRBV25-1 and TRBJ1-1; 11 bases map to TRBD1. Germline-derived CDR1 and CDR2 are MGHDK and SYGVNS. This CDR3 comprises 18 residues. V dropped 6 bases and J dropped 5; count of bases not matched to a gene: 17. Here the CDR3 DNA reads TGTGCCAGCAGATCCGGGCCCCGGGACAGGGGGAGGAAAACTGAAGCTTTCTTT. This sequence encodes CASRSGPRDRGRKTEAFF.

There are a few counts of this clonotype. The V and J genes are TRBV6-6 and TRBJ2-1; no clear D gene. Germline V gene data show CDR1 as MNHNY and CDR2 as SVGAGI (reference sequence). Trimming shortened V by 6 bases and J by 7 bases, and 10 bases separated the two germline ends. This CDR3 is built from 12 residues. Here the CDR3 reads CASSPYSNEQFF. The CDR3 nucleotides are TGTGCCAGCAGCCCTTATTCGAATGAGCAGTTCTTC.

This clonotype was seen repeatedly, ten times or more. J is TRBJ1-1 and V is TRBV20-1; 8 bases align to TRBD1. Germline V gene lookup returns CDR1 DFQATT and CDR2 SNEGSKA (reference sequence). V lost 8 bases, J lost 7 bases, and 9 bases stayed unmatched. CDR3 size: 12 residues. CDR3 DNA: TGCAGTACCCATGCGACAGGGGTTGAAGCTTTCTTT. Amino acid sequence: CSTHATGVEAFF.